Included here is one T cell receptor (beta chain) sequence, with context. CDR1 and CDR2 from the germline V gene are MDHEN and SYDVKM. Between the trimmed V and J ends, which lost 6 bases and 2 bases, there was a span of 13 bases. CDR3 length equals 14 residues. These data come from a study of shared clonotypes between healthy human individuals. Clones were read by immunoSEQ multiplex PCR, and TCRdb kept only the in-frame ones, dropping some. This table has some 2,500,000 clones, 90% to 95% appearing once. This TCR derives from a man aged 18 to 35 in good health. Some clones in this sample may be carry-over from other donors' samples. The rearrangement joins TRBV28 to TRBJ2-5; the D is unclear. Input material: naive CD4+ T cells from PBMCs. Regarding subset: CD45RA+ positively selected. The CDR3, as DNA: TGTGCCAGCAGAACTACAGAGACTCAAGAGACCCAGTACTTC. This sequence encodes CASRTTETQETQYF.